This T cell receptor beta chain was identified in a study of tumor and adjacent non-tumor tissue in lung cancer. Background on the study: Samples averaged about 3.8 million productive TCRbeta reads each.

A word on this clonotype: Given the absence of the conserved phenylalanine or tryptophan at the CDR3 end, a read error is likely.

The library came from three nested PCR rounds adapted from ARM-PCR protocols. MiXCR was run by TCRdb on the multiplex PCR reads, yielding one entry per CDR3 protein. Among over 100,000 distinct CDR3 sequences listed, about 61% were seen once. In germline, CDR1 is DFQATT, CDR2 SNEGSKA (reference sequence). Trimming cost V 7 bases and J 1 base, with 8 bases left between them. The CDR3 is 12 amino acids. This sample's RNA came from whole unsorted tissue. The normal lung tissue was taken more than 3 cm from the tumor edge. This clonotype was sampled from a man between 60 and 75 years old with non-small cell lung cancer. Material: distant non-tumor lung tissue. This chain links TRBV20-1 with TRBJ2-1; TRBD1 is a possible D gene (5 bases). Here the CDR3 DNA reads TGCAGTGTGGGGCCATCCTACAATGAGCAGTTCTTG. This translates into CSVGPSYNEQFL.